Here is one TCR beta chain with its context. What it binds is not known. This specimen comes from a study of T cell responses to AZD1222 COVID-19 vaccine. Study context: Analyses pooled second doses at about 4 or about 12 weeks.

Study-wide points: Spike was spanned by vaccine-associated CD4 TCRs, which were dominant at 160-218 and 743-854. The donor cohort was predominantly white British with a female majority, and clonal diversity may have been underestimated. Just a handful of people given AZD1222 tested seropositive at baseline.

Some clones are missing from TCRdb's copy, which holds only in-frame ones; the method was immunoSEQ multiplex PCR. This sample has roughly 150,000 clones; under 95% occur once, and the top ten carry roughly 4.7%. The starting material was peripheral blood, obtained on day 0 of AZD1222 vaccination. This clonotype was obtained from an adult in good health.

This CDR3 reads CASSLENGEKLFF. The CDR3 DNA reads as TGCGCCAGCAGCCTGGAAAATGGGGAAAAACTGTTTTTT. V and J are TRBV4-3 and TRBJ1-4; no clear D. Germline loops: CDR1 LGHNA, CDR2 YSLEER. The V end lost 4 bases, the J end lost 8 bases, and 11 bases lay between the germline ends. The CDR3 loop spans 13 amino acids.